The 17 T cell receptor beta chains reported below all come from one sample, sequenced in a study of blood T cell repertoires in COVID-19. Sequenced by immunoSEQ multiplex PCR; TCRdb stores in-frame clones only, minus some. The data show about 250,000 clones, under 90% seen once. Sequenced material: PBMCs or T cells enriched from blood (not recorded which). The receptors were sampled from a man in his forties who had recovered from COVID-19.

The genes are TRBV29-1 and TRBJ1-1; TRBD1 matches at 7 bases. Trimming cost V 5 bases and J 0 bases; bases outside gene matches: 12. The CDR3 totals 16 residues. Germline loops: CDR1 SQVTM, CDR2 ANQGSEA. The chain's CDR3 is CSVSGTEATLNTEAFF. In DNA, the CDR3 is TGCAGCGTTTCCGGGACAGAGGCCACTCTGAACACTGAAGCTTTCTTT.

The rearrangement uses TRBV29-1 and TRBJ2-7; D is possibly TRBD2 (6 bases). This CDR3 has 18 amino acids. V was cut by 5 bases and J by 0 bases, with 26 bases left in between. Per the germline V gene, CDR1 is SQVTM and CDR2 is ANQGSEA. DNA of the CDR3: TGCAGCGTTCTGACCGGGACTCCAGTGGGATTGAGCTCCTACGAGCAGTACTTC. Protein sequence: CSVLTGTPVGLSSYEQYF.

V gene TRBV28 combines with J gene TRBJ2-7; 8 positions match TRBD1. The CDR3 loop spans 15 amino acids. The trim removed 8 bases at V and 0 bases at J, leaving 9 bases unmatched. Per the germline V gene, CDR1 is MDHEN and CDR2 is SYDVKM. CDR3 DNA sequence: TGTGCCAGCGGAACAGGGGGAGTAAGCTCCTACGAGCAGTACTTC. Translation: CASGTGGVSSYEQYF.

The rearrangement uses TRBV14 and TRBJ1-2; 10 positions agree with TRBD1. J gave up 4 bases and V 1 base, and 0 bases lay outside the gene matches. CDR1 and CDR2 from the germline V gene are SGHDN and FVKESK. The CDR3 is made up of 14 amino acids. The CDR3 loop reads CASSQGQGAYGYTF. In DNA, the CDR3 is TGTGCCAGCAGCCAAGGACAGGGGGCCTATGGCTACACCTTC.

The CDR3 reads CASSLGLAGGPYNEQFF. CDR3 coding DNA: TGCGCCAGCAGCTTGGGACTAGCGGGAGGGCCATATAATGAGCAGTTCTTC. The genes are TRBV5-1 and TRBJ2-1, with 14 bases that match TRBD2. V dropped 0 bases and J dropped 7; count of bases not matched to a gene: 6. The germline CDR1 and CDR2 sequences are SGHRS and YFSETQ. The CDR3 extends over 17 amino acids.

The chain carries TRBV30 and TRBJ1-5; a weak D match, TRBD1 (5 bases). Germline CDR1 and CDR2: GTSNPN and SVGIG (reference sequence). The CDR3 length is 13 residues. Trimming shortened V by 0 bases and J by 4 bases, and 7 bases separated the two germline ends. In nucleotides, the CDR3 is TGTGCCTGGAGTGTACAGGAGAATCAGCCCCAGCATTTT. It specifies CAWSVQENQPQHF. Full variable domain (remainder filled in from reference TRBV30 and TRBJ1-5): SQTIHQWPATLVQPVGSPLSLECTVEGTSNPNLYWYRQAAGRGLQLLFYSVGIGQISSEVPQNLSASRPQDRQFILSSKKLLLSDSGFYLCAWSVQENQPQHFGDGTRLSIL.

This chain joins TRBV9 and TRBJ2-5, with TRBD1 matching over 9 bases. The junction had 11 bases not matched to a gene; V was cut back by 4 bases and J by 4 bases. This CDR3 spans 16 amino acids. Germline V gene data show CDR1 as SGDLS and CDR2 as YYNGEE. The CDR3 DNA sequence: TGTGCCAGCAGCTATGATAATGGACAGGGGAGAGAGACCCAGTACTTC. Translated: CASSYDNGQGRETQYF.

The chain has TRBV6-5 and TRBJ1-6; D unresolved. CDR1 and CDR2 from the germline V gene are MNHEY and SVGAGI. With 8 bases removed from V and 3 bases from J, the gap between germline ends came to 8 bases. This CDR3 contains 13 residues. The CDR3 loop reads CASALYYNSPLHF. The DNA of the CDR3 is TGTGCCAGCGCGTTATACTATAATTCACCCCTCCACTTT.

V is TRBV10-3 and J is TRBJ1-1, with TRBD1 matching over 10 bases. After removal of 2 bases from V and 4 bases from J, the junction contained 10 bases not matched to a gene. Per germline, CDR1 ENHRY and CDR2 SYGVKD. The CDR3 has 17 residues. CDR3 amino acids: CAISETKLRDRGTEAFF. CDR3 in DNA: TGTGCCATCAGTGAGACAAAGCTCCGGGACAGGGGCACTGAAGCTTTCTTT.

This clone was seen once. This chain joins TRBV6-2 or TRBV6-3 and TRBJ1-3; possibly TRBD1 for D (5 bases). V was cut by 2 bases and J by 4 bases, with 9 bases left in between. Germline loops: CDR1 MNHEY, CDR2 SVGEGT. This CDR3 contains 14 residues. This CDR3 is CASSYRGVGNTIYF. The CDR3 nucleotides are TGTGCCAGCAGTTACAGGGGTGTCGGAAACACCATATATTTT.

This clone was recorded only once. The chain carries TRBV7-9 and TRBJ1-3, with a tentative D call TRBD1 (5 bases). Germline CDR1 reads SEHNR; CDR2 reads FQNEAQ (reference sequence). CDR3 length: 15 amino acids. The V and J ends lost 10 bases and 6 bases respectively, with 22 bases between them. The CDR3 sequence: CATNSPGVAANTIYF. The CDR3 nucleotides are TGTGCCACCAACTCCCCGGGGGTTGCAGCAAACACCATATATTTT.

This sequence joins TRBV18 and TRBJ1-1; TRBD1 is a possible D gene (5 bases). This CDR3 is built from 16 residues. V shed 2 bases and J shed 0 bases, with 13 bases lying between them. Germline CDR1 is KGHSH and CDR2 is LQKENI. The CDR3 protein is CASSPSEGVVNTEAFF. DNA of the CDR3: TGTGCCAGCTCACCATCGGAAGGGGTGGTGAACACTGAAGCTTTCTTT.

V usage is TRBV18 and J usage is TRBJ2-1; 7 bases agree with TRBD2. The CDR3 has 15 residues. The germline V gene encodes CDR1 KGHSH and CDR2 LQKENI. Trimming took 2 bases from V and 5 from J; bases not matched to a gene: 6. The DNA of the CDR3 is TGTGCCAGCTCACCATTCGCTAGCGGAGACAATGAGCAGTTCTTC. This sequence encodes CASSPFASGDNEQFF.

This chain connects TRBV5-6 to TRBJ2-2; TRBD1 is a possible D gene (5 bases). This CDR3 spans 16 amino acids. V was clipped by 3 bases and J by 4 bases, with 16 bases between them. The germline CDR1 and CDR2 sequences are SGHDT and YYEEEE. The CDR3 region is CASSSIGDSRTGELFF. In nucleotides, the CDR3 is TGTGCCAGCAGCTCCATAGGGGATTCCCGCACCGGGGAGCTGTTTTTT.

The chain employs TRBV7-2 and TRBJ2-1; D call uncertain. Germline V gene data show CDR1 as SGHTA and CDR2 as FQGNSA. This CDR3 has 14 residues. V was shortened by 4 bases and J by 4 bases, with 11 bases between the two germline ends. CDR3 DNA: TGTGCCAGCAGCTCCCGACTGGATTACAATGAGCAGTTCTTC. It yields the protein CASSSRLDYNEQFF.

The CDR3 DNA follows: TGTGCCAGCAGGACTGGACAGGGTCTCTCCGGGGCCAACGTCCTGACTTTC. Translated, it gives CASRTGQGLSGANVLTF. The chain combines TRBV2 with TRBJ2-6, with 8 bases aligning to TRBD1. CDR3 length: 17 residues. V was clipped by 6 bases and J by 4 bases; unmatched bases: 11. The germline V gene has CDR1 SNHLY and CDR2 FYNNEI.

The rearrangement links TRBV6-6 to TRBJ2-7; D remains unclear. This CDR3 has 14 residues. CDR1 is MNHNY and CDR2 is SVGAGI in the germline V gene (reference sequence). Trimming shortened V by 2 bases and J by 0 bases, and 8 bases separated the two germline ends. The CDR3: CASSYLADSYEQYF. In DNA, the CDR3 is TGTGCCAGCAGTTACCTGGCGGACTCCTACGAGCAGTACTTC.